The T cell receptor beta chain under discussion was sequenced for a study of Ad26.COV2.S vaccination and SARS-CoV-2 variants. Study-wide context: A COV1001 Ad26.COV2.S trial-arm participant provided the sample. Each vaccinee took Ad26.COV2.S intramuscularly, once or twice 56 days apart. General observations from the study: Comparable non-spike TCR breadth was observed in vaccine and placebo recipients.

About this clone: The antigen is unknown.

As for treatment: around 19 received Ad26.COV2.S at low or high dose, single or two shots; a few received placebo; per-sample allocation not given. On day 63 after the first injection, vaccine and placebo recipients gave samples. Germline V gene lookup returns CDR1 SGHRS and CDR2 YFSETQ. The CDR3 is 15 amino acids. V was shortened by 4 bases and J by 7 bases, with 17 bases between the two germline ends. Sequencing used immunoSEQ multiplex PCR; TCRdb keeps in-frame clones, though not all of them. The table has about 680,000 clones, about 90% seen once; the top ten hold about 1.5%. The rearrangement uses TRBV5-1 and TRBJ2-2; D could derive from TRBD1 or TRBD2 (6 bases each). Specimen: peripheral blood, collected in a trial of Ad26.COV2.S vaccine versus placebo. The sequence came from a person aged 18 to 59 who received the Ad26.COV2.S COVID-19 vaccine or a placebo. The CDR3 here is CASSLGGDGIGELFF. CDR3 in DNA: TGCGCCAGCAGCCTGGGGGGCGACGGGATCGGGGAGCTGTTTTTT.